The clone carrying this TCR beta chain was detected many times. Its antigen is not identified. The sample is drawn from a study of regulatory T cells in long-lasting Graves disease. Points from the study as a whole: Small sample size may have lowered accuracy. Under persistent disease, TRBV28, TRBJ1-2 and TRBJ2-5 were used preferentially.

Researchers made TCR beta libraries by using iRepertoire HTBI primers and running Arm-PCR on CDR3 regions. TCRdb processed the multiplex PCR reads anew with MiXCR; each CDR3 protein has one entry. Of about 320,000 distinct CDR3 sequences in the sample, more than 15% are singletons; the top ten hold 38%. CDR1 is GTSNPN and CDR2 is SVGIG in the germline V gene (reference sequence). The CDR3 sequence is 13 residues long. V was clipped by 0 bases and J by 1 base, with 6 bases between them. Time point indicated: newly diagnosed GD, antithyroid drugs for less than 3 months. The TCR library was prepared using RNA isolated from PBMCs. EDTA tubes collected nine milliliters of peripheral blood.

The TCR comes from a female donor with Graves disease. Sequences were derived from peripheral blood mononuclear cells (PBMCs), sampled at new diagnosis, from a patient treated with antithyroid drugs. This chain links TRBV30 with TRBJ1-1, with D uncertain. The CDR3 region is CAWSVRENTEAFF. CDR3 in DNA: TGTGCCTGGAGTGTACGGGAGAACACTGAAGCTTTCTTT. Full variable domain (missing parts from reference TRBV30 and TRBJ1-1): SQTIHQWPATLVQPVGSPLSLECTVEGTSNPNLYWYRQAAGRGLQLLFYSVGIGQISSEVPQNLSASRPQDRQFILSSKKLLLSDSGFYLCAWSVRENTEAFFGQGTRLTVV.